Listed below are T cell receptor beta chains from one sample, sequenced in a study of T cells after yellow fever vaccination. Using its own MiXCR run on the 5' RACE reads, TCRdb lists one record per CDR3 protein. The sample carries about 310,000 distinct CDR3 sequences, approximately 3.8% recorded once. The input for sequencing was PBMCs, taken on the day of the yellow fever booster vaccination. The source of these receptors is a man between 18 and 29 years old who received the YFV17D yellow fever vaccine. Both conserved end residues are part of each CDR3. A D gene is named only where the DNA matches it firmly. Size is omitted from some rows. Given values are once, few, many or a class for expanded clones.

d_call cdr3_length clone_size j_call v_call cdr3_aa cdr3_nt
. 13 many TRBJ2-1 TRBV15 CATARTSLNEQFF TGTGCCACCGCCCGGACCTCCCTCAATGAGCAGTTCTTC
. 15 many TRBJ2-3 TRBV7-2 CASSRYGGATDTQYF TGTGCCAGCAGCCGATATGGGGGGGCCACAGATACGCAGTATTTT
. 13 many TRBJ2-1 TRBV29-1 CSARGSSYNEQFF TGCAGCGCCCGGGGAAGCTCCTACAATGAGCAGTTCTTC
. 12 many TRBJ2-7 TRBV7-9 CASRGERYEQYF TGTGCCAGCCGGGGAGAACGCTACGAGCAGTACTTC
TRBD1 13 . TRBJ1-2 TRBV7-2 CASSRRQGPGYTF TGTGCCAGCAGCCGGAGACAGGGGCCTGGCTACACCTTC
. 14 many TRBJ2-3 TRBV7-3 CASSPFTRTDTQYF TGTGCCAGCAGTCCCTTCACACGCACAGATACGCAGTATTTT
. 19 . TRBJ2-1 TRBV20-1 CSASSDGGPPMGSYNEQFF TGCAGTGCTAGTTCAGACGGGGGTCCCCCGATGGGCTCCTACAATGAGCAGTTCTTC
. 14 . TRBJ2-2 TRBV5-8 CASSLAKRTGELFF TGTGCCAGCAGCTTGGCCAAAAGGACCGGGGAGCTGTTTTTT
. 16 few TRBJ2-2 TRBV20-1 CSARRAGTSNTGELFF TGCAGTGCTAGAAGGGCCGGGACTTCGAACACCGGGGAGCTGTTTTTT
TRBD1 15 many TRBJ1-6 TRBV20-1 CSARDRGTGDSPLHF TGCAGTGCTAGGGATCGGGGGACAGGTGATTCACCCCTCCACTTT
. 16 many TRBJ1-4 TRBV4-2 CASSQRSTATNEKLFF TGTGCCAGCAGCCAGAGGTCGACGGCAACTAATGAAAAACTGTTTTTT
TRBD1 13 few TRBJ1-6 TRBV20-1 CSATGTANSPLHF TGCAGTGCTACCGGGACAGCTAATTCACCCCTCCACTTT
. 16 few TRBJ2-2 TRBV24-1 CATSDSYQPNTGELFF TGTGCCACCAGTGATTCCTATCAGCCCAACACCGGGGAGCTGTTTTTT
. 15 . TRBJ1-2 TRBV7-9 CASSLAQGSPYGYTF TGTGCCAGCAGCTTAGCCCAGGGCTCTCCGTATGGCTACACCTTC
. 14 many TRBJ2-7 TRBV12-3/TRBV12-4 CASSYGSSRTEQYF TGTGCCAGCAGTTATGGTTCATCGCGGACCGAGCAGTACTTC
TRBD2 15 few TRBJ2-7 TRBV7-2 CASSPRGRGGDEQYF TGTGCCAGCAGCCCAAGGGGGCGGGGGGGTGACGAGCAGTACTTC
TRBD1 16 few TRBJ2-3 TRBV4-2 CASSQSDRGSTDTQYF TGTGCCAGCAGCCAATCGGACAGGGGAAGCACAGATACGCAGTATTTT
. 17 many TRBJ2-5 TRBV6-2/TRBV6-3 CASNSESSVMYQETQYF TGTGCCAGCAATTCGGAGTCTAGCGTGATGTACCAAGAGACCCAGTACTTC
TRBD1 16 . TRBJ1-6 TRBV4-1 CASSREHRGLGSPLHF TGCGCCAGCAGCCGGGAACACAGGGGGCTGGGTTCACCCCTCCACTTT
TRBD1 15 many TRBJ2-2 TRBV18 CASSQGQVTTGELFF TGTGCCAGCTCACAAGGACAGGTGACCACCGGGGAGCTGTTTTTT
TRBD1 15 . TRBJ1-5 TRBV4-2 CASSQGGQADQPQHF TGTGCCAGCAGCCAAGGGGGACAGGCTGATCAGCCCCAGCATTTT
. 14 . TRBJ2-1 TRBV28 CASSPYLASHEQFF TGTGCCAGCAGTCCCTACCTAGCCAGCCATGAGCAGTTCTTC
TRBD1 16 few TRBJ2-2 TRBV7-6 CASSSSDRENTGELFF TGTGCCAGCAGCTCGTCTGACAGGGAGAACACCGGGGAGCTGTTTTTT
TRBD1 15 few TRBJ1-6 TRBV7-9 CASSTSGGATSPLHF TGTGCCAGCAGCACTTCAGGGGGCGCAACTTCACCCCTCCACTTT
. 12 many TRBJ2-7 TRBV6-2/TRBV6-3 CASRPQQGEQYF TGTGCCAGCAGACCCCAACAGGGCGAGCAGTACTTC
. 13 many TRBJ2-5 TRBV10-3 CAISLAGEETQYF TGTGCCATCAGTTTGGCAGGGGAAGAGACCCAGTACTTC
. 12 . TRBJ1-2 TRBV6-5 CASSFWEGGYTF TGTGCCAGCAGCTTCTGGGAGGGAGGCTACACCTTC
. 13 few TRBJ2-7 TRBV25-1 CASRIGSAYEQYF TGTGCCAGCAGGATAGGATCAGCCTACGAGCAGTACTTC
. 16 few TRBJ2-1 TRBV7-3 CASSDWTGSSYNEQFF TGTGCCAGCAGCGACTGGACGGGAAGCTCCTACAATGAGCAGTTCTTC
TRBD1 14 . TRBJ1-6 TRBV27 CASRAGGSNSPLHF TGTGCCAGCAGGGCAGGGGGCTCTAATTCACCCCTCCACTTT
TRBD1 16 many TRBJ2-2 TRBV20-1 CSAPSGTGGSTGELFF TGCAGTGCCCCATCCGGGACAGGGGGTTCGACCGGGGAGCTGTTTTTT
TRBD1 16 many TRBJ2-1 TRBV7-3 CASSIRGPSIYNEQFF TGTGCCAGCAGCATAAGGGGGCCTTCCATTTACAATGAGCAGTTCTTC
. 13 . TRBJ1-3 TRBV9 CASSVGSSNTIYF TGTGCCAGCAGCGTAGGATCCAGCAACACCATATATTTT
. 16 many TRBJ2-3 TRBV6-1 CASSDRWGREKDTQYF TGTGCCAGCAGTGACAGGTGGGGGCGTGAGAAAGATACGCAGTATTTT
. 12 many TRBJ2-1 TRBV9 CASSVDYNEQFF TGTGCCAGCAGCGTAGATTACAATGAGCAGTTCTTC
. 14 few TRBJ2-2 TRBV7-2 CASSYLHDTGELFF TGTGCCAGCAGCTACCTCCACGACACCGGGGAGCTGTTTTTT
. 13 many TRBJ2-5 TRBV12-3/TRBV12-4 CASRGAGEETQYF TGTGCCAGCCGTGGGGCAGGGGAAGAGACCCAGTACTTC
. 13 many TRBJ1-1 TRBV5-1 CASSLAVRTEAFF TGCGCCAGCAGCTTGGCGGTGCGGACTGAAGCTTTCTTT
TRBD2 22 many TRBJ2-2 TRBV4-3 CASSQDVGAGTSGGAVRGELFF TGCGCCAGCAGCCAAGATGTGGGCGCCGGGACTAGCGGGGGGGCAGTTCGAGGGGAGCTGTTTTTT
TRBD1 16 many TRBJ1-6 TRBV7-8 CASSMGQGTYNSPLHF TGTGCCAGCAGCATGGGACAGGGAACCTATAATTCACCCCTCCACTTT